Shown below are 25 T cell receptor beta chains from a single sample sequenced in a study of blood T cell repertoires in COVID-19. Only in-frame clones appear in the TCRdb table, and some are missing; sequencing was by immunoSEQ multiplex PCR. This sample has over 60,000 clones; 85% to 90% occur once, and the top ten carry roughly a tenth. The sample consisted of peripheral blood. The source of these receptors is a man in his 70s with active or convalescent COVID-19.

This rearrangement joins TRBV5-1 to TRBJ1-1; TRBD1 matches 7 bases. Germline-derived CDR1 and CDR2 are SGHRS and YFSETQ. The CDR3 runs to 14 residues. J gave up 1 base and V 4 bases, and 4 bases lay outside the gene matches. For the CDR3, the DNA is TGCGCCAGCAGCCTCGGACAGGAGAACACTGAAGCTTTCTTT. The encoded protein is CASSLGQENTEAFF.

V usage is TRBV28 and J usage is TRBJ1-2, with 7 bases identical to TRBD1. Trimming cost V 3 bases and J 8 bases; bases outside gene matches: 9. The CDR3 spans 14 residues. Germline CDR1 MDHEN, CDR2 SYDVKM. CDR3 loop: CASSFGGGGFGYTF. Written as DNA, the CDR3 is TGTGCCAGCAGTTTCGGAGGAGGGGGCTTCGGCTACACCTTC.

The chain combines TRBV19 with TRBJ1-5; unclear D gene. The CDR3 runs to 17 residues. V was shortened by 2 bases and J by 5 bases, with 19 bases between the two germline ends. CDR1 is LNHDA, CDR2 SQIVND, per germline (reference sequence). This CDR3 is CASSIRRSMRVHQPQHF. The CDR3 nucleotides are TGTGCCAGTAGTATAAGACGGTCGATGAGGGTACATCAGCCCCAGCATTTT.

The V gene is TRBV19, the J gene TRBJ2-1; the match to TRBD2 covers 13 bases. In germline, CDR1 is LNHDA, CDR2 SQIVND (reference sequence). The junction had 5 bases not matched to a gene; V was cut back by 5 bases and J by 10 bases. This CDR3 has 14 amino acids. The DNA of the CDR3 is TGTGCCAGTAGTTGGGGACTAGCGGGAAACGAGCAGTTCTTC. As protein: CASSWGLAGNEQFF.

CDR3 in amino acids: CASSTPPDRVQETQYF. As DNA, the CDR3 is TGTGCCAGCAGCACTCCACCCGACAGGGTCCAAGAGACCCAGTACTTC. J is TRBJ2-5 and V is TRBV7-9, with 7 bases fitting TRBD1. The CDR3 has 16 amino acids. Unmatched junction bases numbered 10, after V lost 5 bases and J lost 1 base. The germline CDR1 and CDR2 sequences are SEHNR and FQNEAQ (reference sequence).

This clone turned up a few times. This chain uses TRBV9 with TRBJ1-4, with D unclear. Trimming took off 4 bases at V and 5 bases at J, with 12 bases between the two ends. The CDR3 spans 14 residues. Germline assignment: CDR1 SGDLS and CDR2 YYNGEE. The CDR3 loop reads CASSLKGGNEKLFF. For the CDR3, the DNA is TGTGCCAGCAGCCTGAAGGGAGGCAATGAAAAACTGTTTTTT.

The chain is built from TRBV2 and TRBJ1-3; 10 nucleotides match TRBD1. This CDR3 is 15 amino acids long. Germline CDR1 SNHLY, CDR2 FYNNEI. Trimming took 5 bases from V and 3 from J; bases not matched to a gene: 4. The CDR3 reads CASSPGQGYGNTIYF. CDR3 DNA sequence: TGTGCCAGCAGTCCGGGACAGGGGTATGGAAACACCATATATTTT.

This chain joins TRBV5-4 and TRBJ2-5; possibly TRBD2 for D (5 bases). The germline V and J ends were trimmed by 4 bases and 9 bases, with 16 bases remaining between them. This CDR3 spans 13 amino acids. Germline V CDR1 and CDR2: SGHNT, YYREEE (reference sequence). DNA of the CDR3: TGTGCCAGCAGCGTAGGACGGGGAAAGGCCCAGTACTTC. It specifies CASSVGRGKAQYF.

The chain joins TRBV18 to TRBJ1-1; D is uncertain. The CDR3 is 18 residues long. V was clipped by 6 bases and J by 0 bases, with 23 bases between them. In germline, CDR1 is KGHSH, CDR2 LQKENI. CDR3 in amino acids: CASSSVQNLRTMNTEAFF. The CDR3, as DNA: TGTGCCAGCTCCTCCGTACAGAACCTAAGAACCATGAACACTGAAGCTTTCTTT. Together with reference TRBV18 and TRBJ1-1, the CDR3 gives the full variable domain: NAGVMQNPRHLVRRRGQEARLRCSPMKGHSHVYWYRQLPEEGLKFMVYLQKENIIDESGMPKERFSAEFPKEGPSILRIQQVVRGDSAAYFCASSSVQNLRTMNTEAFFGQGTRLTVV.

This clone was seen just once. This sequence joins TRBV2 and TRBJ2-3; 8 nucleotides align to TRBD1. Germline V CDR1 and CDR2: SNHLY, FYNNEI. V lost 5 bases to trimming and J lost 0 bases; unmatched junction nucleotides: 1. The CDR3 is 14 residues long. The DNA of the CDR3 is TGTGCCAGCAGTAGGACAGGGAGCACAGATACGCAGTATTTT. This encodes CASSRTGSTDTQYF.

The CDR3 sequence: CASIDPPGQGVEQFF. The CDR3, as DNA: TGTGCCAGCATCGATCCACCGGGACAGGGAGTTGAGCAGTTCTTC. The chain carries TRBV7-9 and TRBJ2-1, with 9 positions matching TRBD1. The CDR3 has 15 residues. J gave up 9 bases and V 7 bases, and 13 bases lay outside the gene matches. Germline V gives CDR1 SEHNR, CDR2 FQNEAQ (reference sequence).

The chain uses TRBV30 and TRBJ2-1; 8 bases agree with TRBD2. The CDR3 sequence is 15 residues long. From germline, CDR1 is GTSNPN and CDR2 SVGIG (reference sequence). The CDR3 region is CAQNGGGRSSGEQFF. The CDR3 DNA is TGTGCACAAAACGGGGGCGGGAGGAGTAGCGGTGAGCAGTTCTTC. Combining the CDR3 with reference TRBV30 and TRBJ2-1 gives the whole variable domain SQTIHQWPATLVQPVGSPLSLECTVEGTSNPNLYWYRQAAGRGLQLLFYSVGIGQISSEVPQNLSASRPQDRQFILSSKKLLLSDSGFYLCAQNGGGRSSGEQFFGPGTRLTVL.

The chain uses TRBV30 and TRBJ1-1; 9 bases line up with TRBD1. The junction had 6 bases not matched to a gene; V was cut back by 3 bases and J by 4 bases. The CDR3 totals 14 residues. Germline lookup yields CDR1 GTSNPN and CDR2 SVGIG (reference sequence). CDR3 sequence: CAWRSRDRVTEAFF. CDR3 nucleotide sequence: TGTGCCTGGAGGAGCCGGGACAGGGTCACTGAAGCTTTCTTT.

The chain is built from TRBV20-1 and TRBJ2-1, with D possibly being TRBD2 (5 bases). The CDR3 loop spans 11 amino acids. From germline, CDR1 is DFQATT and CDR2 SNEGSKA (reference sequence). The V and J ends lost 0 bases and 12 bases respectively, with 9 bases between them. CDR3 region: CSARDGRGQFF. In DNA form, the CDR3 reads TGCAGTGCTAGAGATGGCCGGGGGCAGTTCTTC.

The chain combines TRBV30 with TRBJ1-3; possible D gene TRBD1, 6 bases. The CDR3 sequence is 15 residues long. The V gene lost 3 bases and the J gene lost 0 bases, with 12 bases spanning the gap. Germline V CDR1 and CDR2: GTSNPN, SVGIG (reference sequence). The CDR3 DNA reads TGTGCCTGGAGCCCAGGACAGAGCTCTGGAAACACCATATATTTT. Residues: CAWSPGQSSGNTIYF.

The genes are TRBV10-2 and TRBJ2-3; 10 bases line up with TRBD2. Germline V gene sequence: CDR1 WSHSY, CDR2 SAAADI. The CDR3 extends over 13 amino acids. The V and J ends lost 6 bases and 8 bases, in that order; junction bases with no gene match: 5. CDR3 residues: CASSPRTSGTQYF. CDR3 nucleotide sequence: TGCGCCAGCAGCCCTAGGACTAGCGGTACGCAGTATTTT.

This chain connects TRBV7-2 to TRBJ1-2; possibly TRBD1 for D (6 bases). This CDR3 contains 14 residues. Looked up from germline, CDR1 is SGHTA and CDR2 is FQGNSA. V lost 0 bases to trimming and J lost 11 bases, with 16 bases between them. DNA of the CDR3: TGTGCCAGCAGCTTAGCCGGGGACATAACAAGATACACCTTC. Protein: CASSLAGDITRYTF.

The V call is TRBV28, the J call TRBJ1-5; D is uncertain. CDR1 and CDR2 (germline): MDHEN, SYDVKM. With 5 bases removed from V and 3 bases from J, the gap between germline ends came to 5 bases. This CDR3 comprises 12 residues. The CDR3 sequence: CASSQLNQPQHF. In DNA form, the CDR3 reads TGTGCCAGCAGTCAACTCAATCAGCCCCAGCATTTT.

The J gene is TRBJ2-7, the V gene TRBV18, with a possible D match to TRBD1 (6 bases). The CDR3 runs to 14 residues. Trimming removed 3 bases from V and 5 bases from J, with 14 bases in between. Per the germline V gene, CDR1 is KGHSH and CDR2 is LQKENI. In DNA, the CDR3 is TGTGCCAGCTCACCTTCCGCAGGGGAAAACGAGCAGTACTTC. Its protein product is CASSPSAGENEQYF. Full variable domain (outside the CDR3, taken from reference TRBV18 and TRBJ2-7): NAGVMQNPRHLVRRRGQEARLRCSPMKGHSHVYWYRQLPEEGLKFMVYLQKENIIDESGMPKERFSAEFPKEGPSILRIQQVVRGDSAAYFCASSPSAGENEQYFGPGTRLTVT.

The rearrangement uses TRBV28 and TRBJ2-1; D is perhaps TRBD2 (5 bases). The germline CDR1 and CDR2 sequences are MDHEN and SYDVKM. Trimming cost V 1 base and J 8 bases, with 6 bases left between them. CDR3 length: 12 residues. In nucleotides, the CDR3 is TGTGCCAGCAGTTTATTGGGAGATGAGCAGTTCTTC. Protein: CASSLLGDEQFF.

The chain is built from TRBV6-5 and TRBJ2-5, with TRBD2 as a possible D gene (6 bases). Germline lookup yields CDR1 MNHEY and CDR2 SVGAGI. V was pared by 8 bases and J by 1 base, with 11 bases between. This CDR3 spans 13 amino acids. CDR3 in DNA: TGTGCCAGCGGGCGGGAACGCCAAGAGACCCAGTACTTC. This translates into CASGRERQETQYF.

The CDR3 protein is CASSFPGTGGVSPLHF. In nucleotides, the CDR3 is TGTGCCAGCAGTTTTCCCGGGACAGGGGGTGTTTCACCCCTCCACTTT. This chain connects TRBV28 to TRBJ1-6, with 11 bases aligning to TRBD1. Germline V gives CDR1 MDHEN, CDR2 SYDVKM. This CDR3 has 16 residues. Germline trimming cut 3 bases from V and 9 bases from J; bases unmatched to any gene: 7.

The chain has TRBV30 and TRBJ2-7; TRBD2 aligns across 10 bases. The V gene end was trimmed by 2 bases and the J gene end by 1 base; junction bases not matched to a gene: 5. Germline CDR1 and CDR2: GTSNPN and SVGIG (reference sequence). The CDR3 extends over 15 amino acids. The CDR3, as DNA: TGTGCCTGGAGTACCAAACTAGCGGGGTCCTACGAGCAGTACTTC. Amino acids: CAWSTKLAGSYEQYF.

This chain joins TRBV28 and TRBJ2-3; D is possibly TRBD1 (5 bases). CDR1 is MDHEN and CDR2 is SYDVKM in the germline V gene. The CDR3 contains 15 residues. With 4 bases removed from V and 4 bases from J, the gap between germline ends came to 15 bases. Written as DNA, the CDR3 is TGTGCCAGCAGTTCAGCACTGCCAGGGTCAGATACGCAGTATTTT. It is translated as CASSSALPGSDTQYF. Based on the CDR3 plus reference TRBV28 and TRBJ2-3, the full variable domain is DVKVTQSSRYLVKRTGEKVFLECVQDMDHENMFWYRQDPGLGLRLIYFSYDVKMKEKGDIPEGYSVSREKKERFSLILESASTNQTSMYLCASSSALPGSDTQYFGPGTRLTVL.

The chain joins TRBV2 to TRBJ2-5, with 8 bases matching TRBD2. V shed 3 bases and J 5 bases; nucleotides not matched to a gene: 20. Germline V gene sequence: CDR1 SNHLY, CDR2 FYNNEI. The CDR3 totals 19 residues. The CDR3 is CASSDRGRVAGLAWETQYF. DNA of the CDR3: TGTGCCAGCAGTGATAGGGGAAGGGTAGCGGGATTGGCTTGGGAGACCCAGTACTTC.